This T cell receptor beta chain was recovered during a study of Ad26.COV2.S vaccination and SARS-CoV-2 variants. About the study: The donor belonged to the COV1001 Ad26.COV2.S trial arm. Study-level points and caveats: Placebo recipients and vaccine recipients were similar in non-spike TCR breadth.

As to treatment: approximately 18 received Ad26.COV2.S at low or high dose, single or two shots; five or six received placebo; per-sample allocation not given. Collection of samples fell on day 63 after the first vaccine or placebo injection. Donation came from an adult in Boston who was aged 18-55 years. An Ad26 vector that expressed Wuhan-strain SARS-CoV-2 spike constituted the vaccine. Per the germline V gene, CDR1 is SGHNT and CDR2 is YENEEA. The V and J ends lost 5 bases and 9 bases respectively, with 17 bases between them. This CDR3 has 14 amino acids. Clones were read by immunoSEQ multiplex PCR, and TCRdb kept only the in-frame ones, dropping some. The sample has some 350,000 clones, around 84% seen once. Notes on this clone: Its antigen is currently unknown.

The genes are TRBV11-3 and TRBJ2-4; TRBD1 might be the D (5 bases). Sequencing used peripheral blood, obtained in a trial of Ad26.COV2.S vaccine versus placebo. The TCR originated in a person aged 18-60 years who received the Ad26.COV2.S COVID-19 vaccine or a placebo. The CDR3 region is CASSSPQDNSIQYF. DNA of the CDR3: TGTGCCAGCAGCAGCCCACAGGACAACAGCATTCAGTACTTC.